This section outlines one T cell receptor (beta chain) sequence together with its context. Germline V gene data show CDR1 as SNHLY and CDR2 as FYNNEI. V lost 5 bases to trimming and J lost 7 bases; unmatched junction nucleotides: 5. The CDR3 sequence is 14 residues long. Generated by immunoSEQ multiplex PCR, the TCRdb table keeps only in-frame clones and is missing some. Among roughly 300,000 clones listed, approximately 85% were seen once. These data belong to a study of blood T cell repertoires in COVID-19. This clonotype was obtained from a human donor in a cohort sampled during active COVID-19. Material for sequencing was peripheral blood. The rearrangement joins TRBV2 to TRBJ2-3; 11 bases align to TRBD2. The CDR3 here is CASSNSGGAHTQYF. The CDR3 DNA sequence: TGTGCCAGCAGTAATAGCGGGGGGGCTCATACGCAGTATTTT. Combining the CDR3 with reference TRBV2 and TRBJ2-3 gives the whole variable domain EPEVTQTPSHQVTQMGQEVILRCVPISNHLYFYWYRQILGQKVEFLVSFYNNEISEKSEIFDDQFSVERPDGSNFTLKIRSTKLEDSAMYFCASSNSGGAHTQYFGPGTRLTVL.